This T cell receptor (beta chain) derives from a study of T cell responses to AZD1222 COVID-19 vaccine. V shed 2 bases, J shed 0 bases, and the junction held 5 bases outside the gene matches. Germline lookup yields CDR1 MNHEY and CDR2 SVGEGT. The CDR3 is 17 residues long. Overall study findings and caveats: There were mostly white British donors and more females than males, and clonal diversity was possibly underestimated. The CD4 TCRs associated with vaccination extended across spike and predominated at 160-218 and 743-854.

On this clone itself: Its antigen is still unknown.

The assay was immunoSEQ multiplex PCR, and TCRdb's table has in-frame clones only and misses some. The table lists 250,000 to 300,000 clones, around 92% of them singletons, with roughly 0.51% in the top ten. The study pooled second doses at about 4 or about 12 weeks. V usage is TRBV6-2 or TRBV6-3 and J usage is TRBJ2-3, with 10 bases aligning to TRBD2. This receptor was obtained from an adult who received the AZD1222 COVID-19 vaccine. This material consisted of peripheral blood, taken 28 days after the second AZD1222 dose. This CDR3 is CASSYGLLAGSTDTQYF. The CDR3 bases are TGTGCCAGCAGTTACGGGTTACTAGCGGGAAGCACAGATACGCAGTATTTT.